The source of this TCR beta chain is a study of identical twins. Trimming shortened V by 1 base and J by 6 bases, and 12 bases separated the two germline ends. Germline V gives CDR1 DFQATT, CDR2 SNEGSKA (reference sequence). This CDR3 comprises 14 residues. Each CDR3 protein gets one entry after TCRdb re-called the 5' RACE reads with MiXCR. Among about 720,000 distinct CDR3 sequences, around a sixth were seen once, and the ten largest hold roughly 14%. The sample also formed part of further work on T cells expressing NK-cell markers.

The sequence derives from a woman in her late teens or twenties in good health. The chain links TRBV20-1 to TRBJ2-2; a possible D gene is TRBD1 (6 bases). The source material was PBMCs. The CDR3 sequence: CSARVLAGAGELFF. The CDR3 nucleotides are TGCAGTGCTAGAGTATTAGCAGGGGCCGGGGAGCTGTTTTTT.